Below, 32 T cell receptor beta chains from the same sample are listed, as sequenced in a study of cytomegalovirus exposure and HLA in healthy donors. Libraries were prepared by immunoSEQ multiplex PCR; TCRdb keeps only in-frame clonotypes and omits some of them. The sample comprises 120,000 or so clones, 80% to 90% of which are singletons, and roughly 4.4% rests with the top ten. Sequencing input: PBMCs. The receptors shown here come from a young man in good health and CMV-seropositive.

The chain couples TRBV27 to TRBJ2-7, with D possibly being TRBD1 (5 bases). The CDR3 is 13 amino acids. Germline V gene data show CDR1 as MNHEY and CDR2 as SMNVEV (reference sequence). Trimming took 5 bases from V and 5 from J, leaving 13 bases between them. The CDR3 DNA is TGTGCCAGCAGTGGGCAGGGTGTCGACGAGCAGTACTTC. Protein: CASSGQGVDEQYF.

The rearrangement joins TRBV6-4 to TRBJ2-3; 10 bases agree with TRBD2. Per germline, CDR1 MRHNA and CDR2 SNTAGT. This CDR3 is built from 17 residues. Unmatched junction bases numbered 6, after V lost 0 bases and J lost 3 bases. CDR3 nucleotide sequence: TGTGCCAGCAGTGACTCGGTCGGTAGCGGGGGGACAGATACGCAGTATTTT. Translating gives CASSDSVGSGGTDTQYF.

V gene TRBV2 combines with J gene TRBJ1-4, with 9 bases aligning to TRBD1. Looked up from germline, CDR1 is SNHLY and CDR2 is FYNNEI. The CDR3 runs to 15 residues. The V gene end was trimmed by 5 bases and the J gene end by 6 bases; junction bases not matched to a gene: 7. The CDR3 spells CASSRTRDRDEKLFF. The CDR3 DNA reads as TGTGCCAGCAGTAGAACCCGGGACAGGGATGAAAAACTGTTTTTT.

The chain has TRBV5-1 and TRBJ2-7; 13 nucleotides match TRBD2. V was clipped by 2 bases and J by 2 bases; unmatched bases: 4. CDR3 length equals 16 residues. The V gene's germline CDR1 is SGHRS and CDR2 YFSETQ. This CDR3 is CASSFTSGGDTYEQYF. DNA of the CDR3: TGCGCCAGCAGCTTCACTAGCGGGGGGGACACCTACGAGCAGTACTTC.

The chain joins TRBV5-5 to TRBJ1-2; TRBD1 matches at 8 bases. The CDR3 contains 14 residues. J gave up 4 bases and V 4 bases, and 6 bases lay outside the gene matches. In germline, CDR1 is SGHKS, CDR2 YYEKEE (reference sequence). CDR3 protein: CASSLADRGYGYTF. The DNA of the CDR3 is TGTGCCAGCAGCCTAGCTGACAGGGGCTATGGCTACACCTTC. The whole variable domain, remainder taken from reference TRBV5-5 and TRBJ1-2, is DAGVTQSPTHLIKTRGQQVTLRCSPISGHKSVSWYQQVLGQGPQFIFQYYEKEERGRGNFPDRFSARQFPNYSSELNVNALLLGDSALYLCASSLADRGYGYTFGSGTRLTVV.

This sequence joins TRBV6-1 and TRBJ1-5, with D possibly TRBD1 on 6 matching bases. Germline CDR1 MNHNS, CDR2 SASEGT. V lost 4 bases and J 3 bases, leaving 16 bases between the germline ends. The CDR3 is 16 residues long. CDR3: CASSADRRTINQPQHF. The CDR3 region has the DNA TGTGCCAGCAGTGCCGACAGGAGAACTATCAATCAGCCCCAGCATTTT.

The V and J genes are TRBV11-2 and TRBJ2-5; possibly TRBD2 for D (6 bases). The CDR3 spans 17 residues. V was pared by 1 base and J by 7 bases, with 22 bases between. Germline CDR1 SGHAT, CDR2 FQNNGV. CDR3 in amino acids: CASSLGFGGFRERTQYF. In DNA form, the CDR3 reads TGTGCCAGCAGCTTAGGTTTTGGGGGGTTTAGGGAACGGACCCAGTACTTC.

This chain uses TRBV12-5 with TRBJ2-2; 9 bases align to TRBD2. The V gene's germline CDR1 is LGHNT and CDR2 FRNRAP. The CDR3 is 18 amino acids. J was trimmed by 5 bases and V by 0 bases; bases with no gene match: 10. The CDR3 region has the DNA TGTGCTAGTGGTTTGGTACATTACGCGGGGGGGCGTACCGGGGAGCTGTTTTTT. Amino acid sequence: CASGLVHYAGGRTGELFF. The full variable domain, its missing parts supplied by reference TRBV12-5 and TRBJ2-2, is DARVTQTPRHKVTEMGQEVTMRCQPILGHNTVFWYRQTMMQGLELLAYFRNRAPLDDSGMPKDRFSAEMPDATLATLKIQPSEPRDSAVYFCASGLVHYAGGRTGELFFGEGSRLTVL.

The genes are TRBV2 and TRBJ1-1; 7 positions match TRBD1. Germline V CDR1 and CDR2: SNHLY, FYNNEI. The trim removed 2 bases at V and 7 bases at J, leaving 7 bases unmatched. CDR3 length equals 14 residues. The CDR3 reads CASSERVRDSEAFF. The CDR3 nucleotides read TGTGCCAGCAGTGAAAGGGTCAGGGACAGTGAAGCTTTCTTT.

The chain employs TRBV5-1 and TRBJ1-5; D gene ambiguous. V was cut by 0 bases and J by 0 bases, with 4 bases left in between. This CDR3 comprises 14 residues. Germline CDR1 SGHRS, CDR2 YFSETQ. The CDR3 nucleotides are TGCGCCAGCAGCTTGGACGGTAGCAATCAGCCCCAGCATTTT. This translates into CASSLDGSNQPQHF. Full variable domain (rest looked up from reference TRBV5-1 and TRBJ1-5): KAGVTQTPRYLIKTRGQQVTLSCSPISGHRSVSWYQQTPGQGLQFLFEYFSETQRNKGNFPGRFSGRQFSNSRSEMNVSTLELGDSALYLCASSLDGSNQPQHFGDGTRLSIL.

The rearrangement links TRBV5-1 to TRBJ2-5, with 8 bases matching TRBD2. The CDR3 extends over 14 amino acids. Germline trimming cut 4 bases from V and 5 bases from J; bases unmatched to any gene: 7. CDR1 is SGHRS and CDR2 is YFSETQ in the germline V gene. The CDR3 spells CASSHAGGDETQYF. Here the CDR3 DNA reads TGCGCCAGCAGCCACGCCGGGGGGGATGAGACCCAGTACTTC.

This clone has just a few counts. The chain combines TRBV4-3 with TRBJ2-1; possibly TRBD1 for D (6 bases). Trimming removed 0 bases from V and 0 bases from J, with 21 bases in between. Germline V gives CDR1 LGHNA, CDR2 YSLEER. The CDR3 length is 20 residues. This CDR3 is CASSQDLQGLFPYSYNEQFF. CDR3 DNA sequence: TGCGCCAGCAGCCAAGATCTTCAGGGGCTATTTCCTTACTCCTACAATGAGCAGTTCTTC.

The rearrangement joins TRBV19 to TRBJ2-3; no firm D call. The CDR3 has 14 amino acids. Per the germline V gene, CDR1 is LNHDA and CDR2 is SQIVND (reference sequence). V was pared by 6 bases and J by 2 bases, with 12 bases between. The CDR3 loop is CASRLRVSTDTQYF. CDR3 sequence (DNA): TGTGCCAGTAGACTAAGAGTGTCCACAGATACGCAGTATTTT.

The chain employs TRBV19 and TRBJ1-1; tentative D call: TRBD1 (6 bases). CDR1 and CDR2 from the germline V gene are LNHDA and SQIVND (reference sequence). This CDR3 contains 16 residues. V lost 6 bases, J lost 7 bases, and 24 bases lay in between. CDR3 DNA: TGTGCCAGTAGCCCAGGACAGAGAGCATACACGGGTGAAGCTTTCTTT. Encoded protein: CASSPGQRAYTGEAFF.

This chain joins TRBV7-8 and TRBJ2-2, with a weak D call TRBD1 (6 bases). Germline CDR1 reads SGHVS; CDR2 reads FQNEAQ. Trimming stripped 1 base from V and 5 bases from J, with 20 bases between. The CDR3 extends over 18 amino acids. The CDR3 DNA is TGTGCCAGCAGCTTAGGTGTTTCAGGGGCGTTCCAAACCGGGGAGCTGTTTTTT. The encoded protein is CASSLGVSGAFQTGELFF.

This chain joins TRBV4-1 and TRBJ1-5; D is perhaps TRBD1 (5 bases). Germline V gives CDR1 MGHRA, CDR2 YSYEKL. V lost 0 bases and J lost 0, with 9 bases in between. The CDR3 is made up of 16 amino acids. CDR3 in amino acids: CASSQDWGYSNQPQHF. CDR3 nucleotides: TGCGCCAGCAGCCAAGACTGGGGCTATAGCAATCAGCCCCAGCATTTT.

This clone has only a few counts. The chain combines TRBV27 with TRBJ1-6, with D possibly matching TRBD1 (6 bases). Germline loops: CDR1 MNHEY, CDR2 SMNVEV (reference sequence). V was cut by 7 bases and J by 7 bases, with 8 bases left in between. The CDR3 has 12 residues. The CDR3 DNA reads TGTGCCAGCACACAGGGAAATTCACCCCTCCACTTT. It translates to CASTQGNSPLHF.

The rearrangement uses TRBV19 and TRBJ1-5; 7 bases are a match to TRBD1. Germline values: CDR1 LNHDA, CDR2 SQIVND (reference sequence). After removal of 2 bases from V and 0 bases from J, the junction contained 1 base not matched to a gene. The CDR3 sequence is 15 residues long. In DNA form, the CDR3 reads TGTGCCAGTAGTATATGGGACAGTAGCAATCAGCCCCAGCATTTT. Amino acids: CASSIWDSSNQPQHF.

V is TRBV23-1 and J is TRBJ1-5, with a weak D call TRBD1 (5 bases). TRBV23-1 is filed as an ORF, its function uncertain. CDR3 length: 17 amino acids. V gave up 0 bases and J gave up 0 bases, with 12 bases separating them. The CDR3 spells CASSQSIGADSNQPQHF. The DNA for the CDR3 is TGCGCCAGCAGTCAATCGATAGGGGCGGATAGCAATCAGCCCCAGCATTTT.

The V call is TRBV6-5, the J call TRBJ1-2; D unclear. The CDR3 totals 13 residues. Trimming shortened V by 0 bases and J by 7 bases, and 9 bases separated the two germline ends. CDR1 MNHEY and CDR2 SVGAGI come from the germline V gene. CDR3 DNA sequence: TGTGCCAGCAGTTACTCGAGGAATATTGGCTACACCTTC. As protein: CASSYSRNIGYTF.

Turning to this clone: The sample contains more than one DNA sequence encoding this CDR3. The chain recombines TRBV18 with TRBJ2-7, with TRBD1 identical over 8 bases. The trim removed 3 bases at V and 4 bases at J, leaving 2 bases unmatched. The germline gives CDR1 KGHSH, CDR2 LQKENI. The CDR3 has 13 residues. DNA for the CDR3: TGTGCCAGCTCACCCGGGACAGGTTACGAGCAGTACTTC. Protein product: CASSPGTGYEQYF.

The chain combines TRBV19 with TRBJ1-6; D gene uncertain. Germline V gene lookup returns CDR1 LNHDA and CDR2 SQIVND (reference sequence). The CDR3 is 14 amino acids. Trimming pared 3 bases from V and 10 bases from J, leaving 13 bases between. The CDR3 DNA is TGTGCCAGTAGTATGACGGGGAAAGGGTCACCCCTCCACTTT. Translating it yields CASSMTGKGSPLHF.

The chain recombines TRBV6-1 with TRBJ1-5; possible D gene TRBD1, 6 bases. Germline CDR1 reads MNHNS; CDR2 reads SASEGT. V was shortened by 4 bases and J by 6 bases, with 19 bases between the two germline ends. The CDR3 has 16 amino acids. CDR3 DNA sequence: TGTGCCAGCAGTGCCTTAAGGGGGGGCGGGGGTCAGCCCCAGCATTTT. Its protein is CASSALRGGGGQPQHF.

CDR3 coding DNA: TGCGCCAGCAGCCCCGGGGACGCCCTCGGGGGGGGAGAGCAGTTCTTC. Translating it yields CASSPGDALGGGEQFF. The chain recombines TRBV5-1 with TRBJ2-1; 8 bases are shared with TRBD2. The length of the CDR3 is 16 residues. Germline V gene data show CDR1 as SGHRS and CDR2 as YFSETQ. V shed 4 bases and J 10 bases; nucleotides not matched to a gene: 16.

V gene TRBV6-5 combines with J gene TRBJ2-7; 7 bases are shared with TRBD1. V shed 5 bases, J shed 4 bases, and the junction held 8 bases outside the gene matches. CDR3 length: 14 residues. Germline CDR1 reads MNHEY; CDR2 reads SVGAGI. The CDR3 DNA is TGTGCCAGCAGTATGAGGACAGGTGATTACGAGCAGTACTTC. This sequence encodes CASSMRTGDYEQYF.

The rearrangement joins TRBV27 to TRBJ2-1; the match to TRBD2 covers 10 bases. The CDR3 runs to 15 residues. The junction had 4 bases not matched to a gene; V was cut back by 4 bases and J by 4 bases. Germline V lookup: CDR1 MNHEY, CDR2 SMNVEV (reference sequence). The CDR3 nucleotides read TGTGCCAGCAGTTCACTAGCGGGGCGTTACAATGAGCAGTTCTTC. Translation: CASSSLAGRYNEQFF.

The V gene is TRBV27, the J gene TRBJ2-5; no reliable D call. CDR1 and CDR2 from the germline V gene are MNHEY and SMNVEV (reference sequence). V was clipped by 2 bases and J by 5 bases, with 12 bases between them. The CDR3 is 14 residues long. CDR3 sequence reads: CASSLVVNGETQYF. CDR3 DNA sequence: TGTGCCAGCAGTTTAGTAGTGAACGGGGAGACCCAGTACTTC.

The V call is TRBV5-6, the J call TRBJ1-1; D call uncertain. The V gene's germline CDR1 is SGHDT and CDR2 YYEEEE. This CDR3 comprises 14 residues. V was shortened by 5 bases and J by 5 bases, with 16 bases between the two germline ends. CDR3 amino acids: CASRVVEGGTEAFF. CDR3 DNA: TGTGCCAGCAGGGTGGTGGAGGGAGGTACTGAAGCTTTCTTT.

The V gene is TRBV10-2, the J gene TRBJ2-7; a possible D gene is TRBD1 (7 bases). The CDR3 runs to 15 residues. V shed 1 base and J shed 3 bases, with 13 bases lying between them. Germline CDR1 is WSHSY and CDR2 is SAAADI. The CDR3 coding sequence is TGCGCCAGCAGTGAGTGGAGGGACAGCCACTACGAGCAGTACTTC. The encoded protein is CASSEWRDSHYEQYF.

In the case of this clone: One end of the junction does not line up with germline, which may come from a read error. The chain couples TRBV5-6 to TRBJ2-2, with D uncertain. This CDR3 is 15 amino acids long. CDR1 and CDR2 (germline): SGHDT, YYEEEE. The CDR3: CASGFGWRNTGELFF. For the CDR3, the DNA is TGTGCCAGCGGCTTCGGATGGAGAAACACCGGGGAGCTGTTTTTT.

The chain carries TRBV7-2 and TRBJ1-5; no clear D gene. The CDR3 contains 13 residues. CDR1 and CDR2 (germline): SGHTA, FQGNSA. V was shortened by 5 bases and J by 4 bases, with 9 bases between the two germline ends. CDR3 residues: CASSQTGNQPQHF. In nucleotides, the CDR3 is TGTGCCAGCAGCCAGACGGGGAATCAGCCCCAGCATTTT.

The CDR3 is CASRRWALPQHF. CDR3 bases: TGTGCCAGCAGGAGATGGGCATTGCCCCAGCATTTT. The chain links TRBV28 to TRBJ1-5; no clear D. Looked up from germline, CDR1 is MDHEN and CDR2 is SYDVKM. Trimming took off 6 bases at V and 9 bases at J, with 12 bases between the two ends. This CDR3 is built from 12 residues.